What follows are 19 T cell receptor beta chains derived from one specimen sequenced in a study of identifying expanded T cells in peripheral blood. Only in-frame clones appear in the TCRdb table, and some are missing; sequencing was by immunoSEQ multiplex PCR. The top ten clones hold 3% to 3.5% of a sample with approximately 120,000 clones, about four fifths of them seen once. Sequenced: blood. The receptors were sampled from a person aged 18-69 years in good health.

The rearrangement links TRBV7-2 to TRBJ1-1; no reliable D call. The CDR3 runs to 13 residues. The germline V and J ends were trimmed by 7 bases and 3 bases, with 12 bases remaining between them. The germline V gene has CDR1 SGHTA and CDR2 FQGNSA. CDR3 bases: TGTGCCAGCAAGCTTAGTCTTTACACTGAAGCTTTCTTT. Translation: CASKLSLYTEAFF.

The chain links TRBV10-3 to TRBJ1-1, with D maybe TRBD1 (5 bases). CDR3 length: 18 amino acids. V shed 7 bases and J shed 0 bases, with 24 bases lying between them. The V gene's germline CDR1 is ENHRY and CDR2 SYGVKD. The chain's CDR3 is CAITRYPGEGSLNTEAFF. CDR3 bases: TGTGCCATCACTCGATACCCGGGGGAGGGGAGTTTGAACACTGAAGCTTTCTTT.

The chain employs TRBV6-6 and TRBJ1-3, with a tentative D call TRBD1 (5 bases). Germline lookup yields CDR1 MNHNY and CDR2 SVGAGI (reference sequence). The V gene lost 4 bases and the J gene lost 2 bases, with 9 bases spanning the gap. CDR3 length: 14 amino acids. DNA for the CDR3: TGTGCCAGCAGTTTTGTGACAGCTGGAAACACCATATATTTT. Amino acid sequence: CASSFVTAGNTIYF.

V gene TRBV29-1 combines with J gene TRBJ1-1, with D possibly matching TRBD1 (5 bases). V lost 4 bases and J 3 bases, leaving 9 bases between the germline ends. The germline V gene encodes CDR1 SQVTM and CDR2 ANQGSEA. The CDR3 has 12 amino acids. CDR3 in amino acids: CSVVLGDTEAFF. The CDR3 region has the DNA TGCAGCGTTGTTCTGGGGGACACTGAAGCTTTCTTT.

The rearrangement uses TRBV6-1 and TRBJ1-2; the D is unclear. The CDR3 sequence is 14 residues long. V gave up 5 bases and J gave up 0 bases, with 10 bases separating them. Germline V CDR1 and CDR2: MNHNS, SASEGT. This CDR3 is CASSTGRTNYGYTF. The CDR3 nucleotides are TGTGCCAGCAGTACTGGACGGACTAACTATGGCTACACCTTC.

The chain has TRBV6-5 and TRBJ1-2; tentative D call: TRBD1 (5 bases). This CDR3 contains 13 residues. Germline CDR1 MNHEY, CDR2 SVGAGI. The V end was cut by 5 bases, the J end by 4 bases, with 11 bases between. Here the CDR3 DNA reads TGTGCCAGCAGTCCAGGGAACTTCTATGGCTACACCTTC. Its protein product is CASSPGNFYGYTF.

The chain is built from TRBV27 and TRBJ1-1; D gene unclear. Between the trimmed V and J ends, which lost 5 bases and 6 bases, there was a span of 13 bases. Per germline, CDR1 MNHEY and CDR2 SMNVEV (reference sequence). The CDR3 contains 13 residues. The DNA for the CDR3 is TGTGCCAGCAGTACTAAGGACGTCGCTGAAGCTTTCTTT. This codes for CASSTKDVAEAFF.

V and J are TRBV19 and TRBJ1-2; D is possibly TRBD1 (6 bases). Germline V gene data show CDR1 as LNHDA and CDR2 as SQIVND (reference sequence). The CDR3 sequence is 15 residues long. The V end lost 1 base, the J end lost 4 bases, and 13 bases lay between the germline ends. The CDR3 nucleotides read TGTGCCAGTAGTATAGCCCGACAGGCCTTCTATGGCTACACCTTC. It codes for CASSIARQAFYGYTF.

V gene TRBV27 combines with J gene TRBJ1-4; D remains ambiguous. Germline V gene data show CDR1 as MNHEY and CDR2 as SMNVEV (reference sequence). This CDR3 spans 16 amino acids. Trimming pared 5 bases from V and 0 bases from J, leaving 13 bases between. The CDR3 bases are TGTGCCAGCAGTCATGGCGGGAGGACAACTAATGAAAAACTGTTTTTT. This gives the protein CASSHGGRTTNEKLFF.

The chain employs TRBV11-3 and TRBJ2-3; D remains ambiguous. V shed 3 bases and J shed 5 bases, with 9 bases lying between them. This CDR3 contains 13 residues. Germline loops: CDR1 SGHNT, CDR2 YENEEA. CDR3 region: CASSLGRRDTQYF. CDR3 bases: TGTGCCAGCAGCTTGGGTCGGAGAGATACGCAGTATTTT.

This sequence joins TRBV7-9 and TRBJ1-5; 7 nucleotides line up with TRBD1. V was pared by 3 bases and J by 7 bases, with 3 bases of the junction left unmatched. The CDR3 is 13 amino acids. In germline, CDR1 is SEHNR, CDR2 FQNEAQ (reference sequence). The chain's CDR3 is CASSFQGEQPQHF. The CDR3 nucleotides read TGTGCCAGCAGCTTTCAGGGGGAACAGCCCCAGCATTTT.

The chain has TRBV5-4 and TRBJ1-2, with 7 bases lining up with TRBD1. Germline values: CDR1 SGHNT, CDR2 YYREEE (reference sequence). The length of the CDR3 is 18 residues. Trimming at V came to 4 bases and at J to 2 bases, leaving 17 bases not matched to a gene. The CDR3 nucleotides are TGTGCCAGCAGCCAGGGGGGCGGGGCCCGCTTTGAGAACTATGGCTACACCTTC. Protein sequence: CASSQGGGARFENYGYTF.

The rearrangement links TRBV2 to TRBJ1-5; D unresolved. V was pared by 6 bases and J by 4 bases, with 16 bases between. The CDR3 spans 15 residues. The germline gives CDR1 SNHLY, CDR2 FYNNEI. The CDR3 sequence: CASSDSRVPNQPQHF. CDR3 sequence (DNA): TGTGCCAGCAGCGACTCAAGGGTCCCAAATCAGCCCCAGCATTTT.

The chain employs TRBV18 and TRBJ1-1; 8 bases map to TRBD1. The CDR3 is 16 residues long. Germline values: CDR1 KGHSH, CDR2 LQKENI. Trimming at V came to 3 bases and at J to 4 bases, leaving 10 bases not matched to a gene. Here the CDR3 DNA reads TGTGCCAGCTCACCTCGGGGGACAGGAGGGAGCACTGAAGCTTTCTTT. It yields the protein CASSPRGTGGSTEAFF.

This chain uses TRBV2 with TRBJ2-1, with 11 bases that match TRBD2. The CDR3 covers 12 residues. Looked up from germline, CDR1 is SNHLY and CDR2 is FYNNEI. After removal of 7 bases from V and 11 bases from J, the junction contained 4 bases not matched to a gene. The CDR3 sequence is CASTIAGGQQFF. The CDR3 nucleotides read TGTGCCAGCACCATAGCGGGGGGGCAGCAGTTCTTC. The full variable domain, its missing parts supplied by reference TRBV2 and TRBJ2-1, is EPEVTQTPSHQVTQMGQEVILRCVPISNHLYFYWYRQILGQKVEFLVSFYNNEISEKSEIFDDQFSVERPDGSNFTLKIRSTKLEDSAMYFCASTIAGGQQFFGPGTRLTVL.

This clone has only one observation. V and J are TRBV11-2 and TRBJ1-1; 9 bases align to TRBD1. The germline CDR1 and CDR2 sequences are SGHAT and FQNNGV. V lost 3 bases to trimming and J lost 0 bases; unmatched junction nucleotides: 2. The CDR3 has 15 residues. The CDR3 spells CASSFTGGLNTEAFF. The CDR3 DNA sequence: TGTGCCAGCAGCTTTACAGGGGGCTTGAACACTGAAGCTTTCTTT.

This chain links TRBV9 with TRBJ2-1; 10 nucleotides match TRBD2. V trimming: 0 bases; J trimming: 3 bases; junction bases outside the gene matches: 9. This CDR3 has 18 amino acids. Germline loops: CDR1 SGDLS, CDR2 YYNGEE. The CDR3: CASSVEGSGGPGYNEQFF. The CDR3 nucleotides read TGTGCCAGCAGCGTAGAGGGTAGCGGGGGGCCGGGCTACAATGAGCAGTTCTTC.

This clone was seen a few times. The V gene is TRBV2, the J gene TRBJ1-2; no reliable D call. V dropped 6 bases and J dropped 1 base, with 3 bases sitting between them. The germline CDR1 and CDR2 sequences are SNHLY and FYNNEI. This CDR3 has 11 amino acids. CDR3 DNA sequence: TGTGCCAGCAGGGTTAACTATGGCTACACCTTC. This translates into CASRVNYGYTF.

The gene calls are TRBV19 and TRBJ2-7; the D call may be TRBD1 or TRBD2 (5 bases each). Germline V gene sequence: CDR1 LNHDA, CDR2 SQIVND (reference sequence). V was pared by 1 base and J by 1 base, with 11 bases between. CDR3 length equals 15 residues. The CDR3 bases are TGTGCCAGTAGTATAGTAGGGACGTTATCCTACGAGCAGTACTTC. It yields the protein CASSIVGTLSYEQYF.